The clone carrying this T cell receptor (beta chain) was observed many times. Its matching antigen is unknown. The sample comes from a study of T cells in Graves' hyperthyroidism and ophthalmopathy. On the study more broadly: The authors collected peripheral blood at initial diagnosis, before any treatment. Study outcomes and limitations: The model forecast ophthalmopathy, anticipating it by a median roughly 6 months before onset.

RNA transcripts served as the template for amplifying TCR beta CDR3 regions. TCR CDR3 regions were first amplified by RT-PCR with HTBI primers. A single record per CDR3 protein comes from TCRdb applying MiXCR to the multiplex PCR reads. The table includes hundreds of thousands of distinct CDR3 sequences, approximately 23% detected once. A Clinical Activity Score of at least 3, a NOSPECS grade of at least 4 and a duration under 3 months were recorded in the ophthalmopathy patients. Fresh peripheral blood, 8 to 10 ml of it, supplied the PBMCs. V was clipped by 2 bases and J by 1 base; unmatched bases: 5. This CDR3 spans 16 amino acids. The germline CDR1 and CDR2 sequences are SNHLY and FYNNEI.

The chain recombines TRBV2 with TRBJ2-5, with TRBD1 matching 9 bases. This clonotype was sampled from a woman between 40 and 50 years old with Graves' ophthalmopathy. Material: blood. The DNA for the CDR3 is TGTGCCAGCAGTGAATGGACAGGGGTTCGCCAAGAGACCCAGTACTTC. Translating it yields CASSEWTGVRQETQYF.